The 27 T cell receptor beta chains in this list originate from one sample, sequenced in a study of blood T cell repertoires in COVID-19. Method: immunoSEQ multiplex PCR; TCRdb's copy keeps in-frame clones and lacks some. The table lists around 100,000 clones, approximately 88% of them singletons. Input material: peripheral blood. The source of these receptors is a woman aged 55 to 70 with acute or convalescent COVID-19.

This sequence joins TRBV7-3 and TRBJ2-2; 7 nucleotides match TRBD2. This CDR3 has 17 amino acids. Losses at the gene ends were 5 bases for V and 5 bases for J; bases not matched to a gene: 14. The V gene's germline CDR1 is SGHTA and CDR2 FQGTGA. The CDR3 DNA reads as TGTGCCAGCAGCCCCAGTGGACTAGGAGGTGGAACCGGGGAGCTGTTTTTT. Translating gives CASSPSGLGGGTGELFF.

The chain uses TRBV7-9 and TRBJ2-5; D perhaps matches TRBD2 (5 bases). This CDR3 contains 13 residues. Germline V gives CDR1 SEHNR, CDR2 FQNEAQ (reference sequence). Trimming stripped 3 bases from V and 7 bases from J, with 12 bases between. Here the CDR3 DNA reads TGTGCCAGCAGCTTGGTGCTAGAGGGGACCCAGTACTTC. This translates into CASSLVLEGTQYF. Supplemented by reference TRBV7-9 and TRBJ2-5, the full variable domain reads DTGVSQNPRHKITKRGQNVTFRCDPISEHNRLYWYRQTLGQGPEFLTYFQNEAQLEKSRLLSDRFSAERPKGSFSTLEIQRTEQGDSAMYLCASSLVLEGTQYFGPGTRLLVL.

The J gene is TRBJ2-5, the V gene TRBV5-8; no clear D. Trimming took off 9 bases at V and 2 bases at J, with 8 bases between the two ends. Germline assignment: CDR1 SGHTS and CDR2 YDEGEE. There are 11 residues in the CDR3. CDR3 loop: CATSEQETQYF. The CDR3 DNA follows: TGTGCCACTTCGGAGCAAGAGACCCAGTACTTC.

J is TRBJ1-2 and V is TRBV15, with D possibly TRBD1 on 6 matching bases. The germline V gene has CDR1 LNHNV and CDR2 YYDKDF (reference sequence). CDR3 length: 15 amino acids. The V end was cut by 4 bases, the J end by 4 bases, with 16 bases between. CDR3 amino acids: CATSITPDSPYGYTF. In DNA form, the CDR3 reads TGTGCCACCAGCATTACACCGGACAGTCCCTATGGCTACACCTTC.

This rearrangement joins TRBV5-1 to TRBJ2-1; 11 bases agree with TRBD2. This CDR3 has 18 amino acids. CDR1 and CDR2 (germline): SGHRS, YFSETQ. The V segment lost 0 bases and the J segment 2 bases; nucleotides outside the gene matches: 7. The CDR3 coding sequence is TGCGCCAGCAGCTTGGGGACACTAGCGGGAGACCCCTACAATGAGCAGTTCTTC. Protein sequence: CASSLGTLAGDPYNEQFF.

This chain connects TRBV29-1 to TRBJ2-7, with 7 bases aligning to TRBD1. The CDR3 has 15 residues. Germline CDR1 SQVTM, CDR2 ANQGSEA. Written as DNA, the CDR3 is TGCACCGGACCCCCCCGGGACAGCTTGCTTATAGAGCAGTACTTC. Encoded protein: CTGPPRDSLLIEQYF.

The chain recombines TRBV19 with TRBJ1-2, with TRBD1 as a possible D gene (6 bases). Trimming shortened V by 4 bases and J by 8 bases, and 11 bases separated the two germline ends. The CDR3 loop spans 12 amino acids. CDR1 LNHDA and CDR2 SQIVND come from the germline V gene (reference sequence). The CDR3 here is CASSNHRVGYTF. CDR3 sequence (DNA): TGTGCCAGTAGTAATCACAGGGTGGGCTACACCTTC.

The chain uses TRBV7-9 and TRBJ2-1, with 10 bases lining up with TRBD2. After removal of 4 bases from V and 4 bases from J, the junction contained 10 bases not matched to a gene. This CDR3 has 17 amino acids. The germline gives CDR1 SEHNR, CDR2 FQNEAQ (reference sequence). CDR3 bases: TGTGCCAGCAGCTCCCAGGGTAGCGGGAGGACATACAATGAGCAGTTCTTC. Its protein is CASSSQGSGRTYNEQFF.

J is TRBJ2-2 and V is TRBV7-3, with D possibly being TRBD1 (6 bases). Germline CDR1 is SGHTA and CDR2 is FQGTGA. The CDR3 has 14 amino acids. Trimming removed 0 bases from V and 4 bases from J, with 6 bases in between. In DNA form, the CDR3 reads TGTGCCAGCAGCTTAACAGGGGGCACCGGGGAGCTGTTTTTT. It translates to CASSLTGGTGELFF. Variable domain in full (rest from reference TRBV7-3 and TRBJ2-2): GAGVSQTPSNKVTEKGKYVELRCDPISGHTALYWYRQSLGQGPEFLIYFQGTGAADDSGLPNDRFFAVRPEGSVSTLKIQRTERGDSAVYLCASSLTGGTGELFFGEGSRLTVL.

In this sample, this clone turned up a few times. V and J are TRBV28 and TRBJ1-1; 7 nucleotides align to TRBD1. CDR1 is MDHEN, CDR2 SYDVKM, per germline. The length of the CDR3 is 13 residues. Trimming cost V 6 bases and J 6 bases; bases outside gene matches: 7. The CDR3: CASRQGSQSEAFF. CDR3 bases: TGTGCCAGCAGACAGGGGTCGCAATCTGAAGCTTTCTTT.

The genes are TRBV29-1 and TRBJ2-1, with TRBD2 identical over 11 bases. J gave up 9 bases and V 7 bases, and 8 bases lay outside the gene matches. The CDR3 is 13 residues long. From germline, CDR1 is SQVTM and CDR2 ANQGSEA. CDR3 sequence reads: CSAAVGLAGEQFF. The CDR3 nucleotides are TGCAGCGCTGCGGTTGGACTAGCGGGTGAGCAGTTCTTC.

This clone was recorded a few times. The chain couples TRBV12-5 to TRBJ1-1; D is unclear. Trimming removed 5 bases from V and 3 bases from J, with 10 bases in between. The germline CDR1 and CDR2 sequences are LGHNT and FRNRAP. This CDR3 spans 13 amino acids. CDR3 bases: TGTGCTAGTGGTCTGGGAGGGTACACTGAAGCTTTCTTT. This translates into CASGLGGYTEAFF.

The CDR3 sequence is CASSGTSGSYNEQFF. The CDR3 nucleotides are TGCGCCAGCAGCGGGACTAGCGGGTCCTACAATGAGCAGTTCTTC. The rearrangement joins TRBV5-1 to TRBJ2-1; TRBD2 matches 12 bases. Trimming at V came to 4 bases and at J to 1 base, leaving 0 bases not matched to a gene. This CDR3 spans 15 amino acids. Germline V gene sequence: CDR1 SGHRS, CDR2 YFSETQ.

This chain links TRBV6-5 with TRBJ1-1; D is perhaps TRBD1 (6 bases). V lost 5 bases to trimming and J lost 4 bases, with 11 bases between them. CDR3 length: 13 residues. From germline, CDR1 is MNHEY and CDR2 SVGAGI. CDR3 loop: CASSMGHFTEAFF. The CDR3 DNA reads TGTGCCAGCAGTATGGGACATTTCACTGAAGCTTTCTTT.

This clone was picked up one time. The sample has other DNA sequences that encode this CDR3 too. This chain uses TRBV3-1 (or the pseudogene TRBV3-2) with TRBJ1-6; D gene unclear. V lost 1 base and J 10 bases, leaving 8 bases between the germline ends. Germline V gene sequence: CDR1 LGHDT, CDR2 YNNKEL (reference sequence). There are 13 residues in the CDR3. The chain's CDR3 is CASSQGGNSPLHF. For the CDR3, the DNA is TGTGCCAGCAGCCAAGGAGGTAACTCACCCCTCCACTTT.

Points on this clone: The junction and the germline gene differ at one end; a read error may be behind it. The J gene is TRBJ2-1, the V gene TRBV7-7; 9 positions agree with TRBD2. Germline V lookup: CDR1 SSHAT, CDR2 FNYEAQ (reference sequence). The CDR3 is made up of 15 amino acids. The CDR3 reads CASSSGTSSYNEQFF. CDR3 sequence (DNA): TGTGCTAGCAGTTCCGGGACTAGCAGCTACAATGAGCAGTTCTTC.

The chain couples TRBV3-1 (or the pseudogene TRBV3-2) to TRBJ1-1; D perhaps matches TRBD1 (5 bases). The CDR3 covers 13 residues. Deletions cut 5 bases from V and 4 bases from J, with 11 bases between. Per the germline V gene, CDR1 is LGHDT and CDR2 is YNNKEL (reference sequence). The CDR3 protein is CASSEAGITEAFF. The CDR3 DNA reads TGTGCCAGCAGCGAGGCAGGGATCACTGAAGCTTTCTTT.

This chain connects TRBV6-1 to TRBJ2-7; D gene ambiguous. CDR1 and CDR2 (germline): MNHNS, SASEGT. This CDR3 spans 14 amino acids. Deletions cut 0 bases from V and 7 bases from J, with 13 bases between. Here the CDR3 reads CASSEAPSLGEQYF. The CDR3 DNA follows: TGTGCCAGCAGTGAAGCACCCTCCCTAGGAGAGCAGTACTTC.

The rearrangement links TRBV4-1 to TRBJ2-2, with TRBD2 identical over 10 bases. V lost 3 bases and J lost 6; bases outside the gene matches: 10. In germline, CDR1 is MGHRA, CDR2 YSYEKL. This CDR3 is built from 17 residues. CDR3 sequence (DNA): TGCGCCAGCAGCCACGTCCTAGCGGGAGTTAGGTCCGGGGAGCTGTTTTTT. Translated, it gives CASSHVLAGVRSGELFF.

V usage is TRBV6-1 and J usage is TRBJ1-5; 9 bases agree with TRBD1. The germline V gene encodes CDR1 MNHNS and CDR2 SASEGT. Trimming removed 4 bases from V and 7 bases from J; junction bases left unmatched: 11. The CDR3 covers 16 residues. As DNA, the CDR3 is TGTGCCAGCAGTGCCGCAATACAGGGGGCGCGGCAGCCCCAGCATTTT. Its translation is CASSAAIQGARQPQHF.

The sample holds one count of this clone. This rearrangement joins TRBV19 to TRBJ2-3, with 7 bases matching TRBD2. From germline, CDR1 is LNHDA and CDR2 SQIVND (reference sequence). J lost 2 bases, V lost 5 bases, and 7 bases had no gene match. The CDR3 totals 15 residues. The CDR3 sequence is CASSFLLADTDTQYF. The CDR3 DNA sequence: TGTGCCAGTAGTTTTTTGCTAGCGGACACAGATACGCAGTATTTT.

The chain links TRBV5-1 to TRBJ2-1, with D possibly matching TRBD2 (6 bases). The CDR3 length is 15 residues. Germline CDR1 SGHRS, CDR2 YFSETQ. Trimming removed 2 bases from V and 5 bases from J, with 14 bases in between. CDR3 amino acids: CASSFGTRPNNEQFF. Written as DNA, the CDR3 is TGCGCCAGCAGCTTCGGGACTCGACCTAACAATGAGCAGTTCTTC.

The V and J genes are TRBV20-1 and TRBJ1-1, with D perhaps TRBD1 (6 bases). The CDR3 is 11 amino acids. Deletions cut 3 bases from V and 5 bases from J, with 7 bases between. Germline-derived CDR1 and CDR2 are DFQATT and SNEGSKA (reference sequence). CDR3 nucleotides: TGCAGTGCTAGCAGGGGAACTGAAGCTTTCTTT. This encodes CSASRGTEAFF.

The chain is built from TRBV19 and TRBJ2-2; D call uncertain. CDR3 length: 13 amino acids. CDR1 LNHDA and CDR2 SQIVND come from the germline V gene (reference sequence). V was clipped by 0 bases and J by 9 bases, with 8 bases between them. CDR3 protein: CASSIDSNWELFF. CDR3 in DNA: TGTGCCAGTAGTATAGATAGTAATTGGGAGCTGTTTTTT.

This rearrangement joins TRBV2 to TRBJ1-3; D unresolved. The CDR3 has 16 amino acids. In germline, CDR1 is SNHLY, CDR2 FYNNEI. V lost 6 bases, J lost 0 bases, and 15 bases lay in between. CDR3 loop: CASSVGGGYSGNTIYF. The CDR3 region has the DNA TGTGCCAGCAGCGTAGGTGGCGGCTACTCTGGAAACACCATATATTTT.

The chain is built from TRBV7-3 and TRBJ2-5, with 12 positions matching TRBD2. The V gene's germline CDR1 is SGHTA and CDR2 FQGTGA. The CDR3 covers 14 residues. V trimming: 5 bases; J trimming: 4 bases; junction bases outside the gene matches: 2. The chain's CDR3 is CASSPGLAGETQYF. The CDR3 DNA reads TGTGCCAGCAGCCCGGGACTAGCGGGAGAGACCCAGTACTTC.

This chain connects TRBV4-1 to TRBJ1-3, with 8 bases aligning to TRBD1. V was pared by 1 base and J by 4 bases, with 0 bases of the junction left unmatched. From germline, CDR1 is MGHRA and CDR2 YSYEKL. The CDR3 totals 14 residues. The CDR3 DNA reads as TGCGCCAGCAGCCAAGGGACAGGGGGAAACACCATATATTTT. This sequence encodes CASSQGTGGNTIYF.